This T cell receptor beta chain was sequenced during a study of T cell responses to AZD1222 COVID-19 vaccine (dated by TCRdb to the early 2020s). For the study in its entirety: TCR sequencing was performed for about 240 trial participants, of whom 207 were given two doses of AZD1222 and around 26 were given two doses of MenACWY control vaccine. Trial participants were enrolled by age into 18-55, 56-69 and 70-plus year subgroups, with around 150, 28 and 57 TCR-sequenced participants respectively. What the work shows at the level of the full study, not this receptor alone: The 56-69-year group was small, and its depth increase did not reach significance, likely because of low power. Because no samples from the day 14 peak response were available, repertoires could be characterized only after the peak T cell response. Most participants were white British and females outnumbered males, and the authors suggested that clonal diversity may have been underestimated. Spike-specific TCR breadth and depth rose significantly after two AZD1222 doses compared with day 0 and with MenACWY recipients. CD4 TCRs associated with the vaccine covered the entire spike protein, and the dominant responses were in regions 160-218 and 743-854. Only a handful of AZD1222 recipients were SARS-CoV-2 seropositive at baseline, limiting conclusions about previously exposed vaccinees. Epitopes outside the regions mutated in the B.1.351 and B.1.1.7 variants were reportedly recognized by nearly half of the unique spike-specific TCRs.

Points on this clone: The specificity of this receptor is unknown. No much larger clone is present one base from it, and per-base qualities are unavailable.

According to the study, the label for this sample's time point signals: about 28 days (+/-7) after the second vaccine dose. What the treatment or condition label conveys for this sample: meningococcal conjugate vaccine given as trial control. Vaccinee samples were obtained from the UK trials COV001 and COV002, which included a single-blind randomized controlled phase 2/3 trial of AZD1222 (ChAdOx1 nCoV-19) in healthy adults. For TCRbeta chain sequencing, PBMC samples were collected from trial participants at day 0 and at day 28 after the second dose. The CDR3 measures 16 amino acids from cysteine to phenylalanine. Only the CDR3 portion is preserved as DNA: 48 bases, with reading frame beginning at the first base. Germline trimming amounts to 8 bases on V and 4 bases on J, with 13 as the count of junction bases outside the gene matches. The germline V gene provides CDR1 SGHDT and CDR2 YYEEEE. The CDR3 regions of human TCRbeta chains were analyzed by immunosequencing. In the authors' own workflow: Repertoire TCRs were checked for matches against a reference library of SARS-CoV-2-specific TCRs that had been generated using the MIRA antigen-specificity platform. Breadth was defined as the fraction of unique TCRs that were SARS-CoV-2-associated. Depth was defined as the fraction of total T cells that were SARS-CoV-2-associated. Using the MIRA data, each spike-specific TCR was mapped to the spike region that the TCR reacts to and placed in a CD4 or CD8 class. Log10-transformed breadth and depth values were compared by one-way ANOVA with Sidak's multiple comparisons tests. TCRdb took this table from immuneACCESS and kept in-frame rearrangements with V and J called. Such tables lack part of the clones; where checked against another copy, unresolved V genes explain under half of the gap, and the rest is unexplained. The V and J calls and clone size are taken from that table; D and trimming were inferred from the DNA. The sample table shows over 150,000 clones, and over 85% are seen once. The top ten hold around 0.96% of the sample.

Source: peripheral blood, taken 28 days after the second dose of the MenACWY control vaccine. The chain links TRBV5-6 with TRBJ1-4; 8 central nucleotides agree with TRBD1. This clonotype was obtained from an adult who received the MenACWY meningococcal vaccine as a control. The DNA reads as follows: TGTGCCAGTAACACAGGGGGACCTGCTGGTAATGAAAAACTGTTTTTT. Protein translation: CASNTGGPAGNEKLFF.